The rows below give T cell receptor beta chains drawn from one sample of a study of blood T cell repertoires in COVID-19. The data were produced by immunoSEQ multiplex PCR, yet TCRdb's version contains in-frame clones alone and is incomplete. Of some 46,000 clones in the sample, roughly 88% were seen once. Sequences were obtained from peripheral blood. These receptors were obtained from a man in his fifties with acute or convalescent COVID-19. The CDR3 runs from the conserved cysteine through the conserved F or W. D genes are given only for firm matches. A clone size is listed for some rows: how often the clone was seen (once, few, many), or a class if it is expanded.

d_gene: TRBD2; v_gene: TRBV19; j_gene: TRBJ2-1; abundance: .; CDR3aa: CASSPFAGGSYNEQFF; CDR3nt: TGTGCCAGTAGTCCTTTCGCGGGAGGATCCTACAATGAGCAGTTCTTC
d_gene: TRBD1; v_gene: TRBV19; j_gene: TRBJ1-2; abundance: .; CDR3aa: CASSLKPDRARGHYGYTF; CDR3nt: TGTGCCAGTAGTCTGAAACCAGACAGGGCCCGGGGGCACTATGGCTACACCTTC
d_gene: .; v_gene: TRBV5-6; j_gene: TRBJ1-2; abundance: .; CDR3aa: CASSYPGLGPGYTF; CDR3nt: TGTGCCAGCAGTTATCCGGGACTAGGCCCTGGCTACACCTTC
d_gene: TRBD1; v_gene: TRBV10-3; j_gene: TRBJ1-5; abundance: .; CDR3aa: CAISESKLSAGTGVQPQHF; CDR3nt: TGTGCCATCAGTGAGTCGAAATTATCGGCCGGGACAGGGGTTCAGCCCCAGCATTTT
d_gene: .; v_gene: TRBV5-1; j_gene: TRBJ2-5; abundance: .; CDR3aa: CASSLESQETQYF; CDR3nt: TGCGCCAGCAGCTTGGAGAGTCAAGAGACCCAGTACTTC
d_gene: .; v_gene: TRBV6-4; j_gene: TRBJ1-1; abundance: once; CDR3aa: CASRSGSGTEAFF; CDR3nt: TGTGCCAGCAGGTCTGGGAGTGGGACTGAAGCTTTCTTT
d_gene: TRBD1; v_gene: TRBV5-1; j_gene: TRBJ1-2; abundance: .; CDR3aa: CASANVATGLSYGYTF; CDR3nt: TGCGCCAGCGCCAATGTCGCGACAGGGCTAAGCTATGGCTACACCTTC
d_gene: .; v_gene: TRBV27; j_gene: TRBJ1-1; abundance: .; CDR3aa: CASSFNLNTEAFF; CDR3nt: TGTGCCAGCAGTTTTAATCTGAACACTGAAGCTTTCTTT
d_gene: TRBD1; v_gene: TRBV7-9; j_gene: TRBJ1-1; abundance: .; CDR3aa: CASSPGTGAPEAFF; CDR3nt: TGTGCCAGCAGCCCCGGGACAGGGGCGCCTGAAGCTTTCTTT
d_gene: .; v_gene: TRBV6-1; j_gene: TRBJ1-5; abundance: .; CDR3aa: CASSGGETGLFSNQPQHF; CDR3nt: TGTGCCAGCAGTGGGGGCGAAACAGGGCTTTTTAGCAATCAGCCCCAGCATTTT
d_gene: TRBD1; v_gene: TRBV2; j_gene: TRBJ2-1; abundance: .; CDR3aa: CASRDRGYNEQFF; CDR3nt: TGTGCCAGCCGGGACAGGGGGTACAATGAGCAGTTCTTC
d_gene: TRBD1; v_gene: TRBV7-9; j_gene: TRBJ1-2; abundance: once; CDR3aa: CASSLIGTGGAGYGYTF; CDR3nt: TGTGCCAGCAGCTTAATCGGGACAGGGGGCGCGGGCTATGGCTACACCTTC
d_gene: TRBD2; v_gene: TRBV20-1; j_gene: TRBJ2-5; abundance: .; CDR3aa: CSAIDPGTNQETQYF; CDR3nt: TGCAGTGCTATTGACCCCGGGACTAACCAAGAGACCCAGTACTTC
d_gene: TRBD1; v_gene: TRBV7-9; j_gene: TRBJ1-2; abundance: once; CDR3aa: CASSFGQGIIEGYTF; CDR3nt: TGTGCCAGCAGTTTCGGACAGGGCATTATAGAGGGCTACACCTTC
d_gene: .; v_gene: TRBV11-2; j_gene: TRBJ2-5; abundance: .; CDR3aa: CASSFRRMVGGYGETQYF; CDR3nt: TGTGCCAGCAGCTTCAGACGGATGGTGGGGGGATATGGAGAGACCCAGTACTTC
d_gene: .; v_gene: TRBV5-1; j_gene: TRBJ2-7; abundance: few; CDR3aa: CASSLTQEFHEQYF; CDR3nt: TGCGCCAGCAGCTTAACACAGGAGTTCCACGAGCAGTACTTC
d_gene: .; v_gene: TRBV18; j_gene: TRBJ1-2; abundance: .; CDR3aa: CASSPGGDGSYGYTF; CDR3nt: TGTGCCAGCTCACCAGGTGGGGACGGGAGCTATGGCTACACCTTC
d_gene: TRBD2; v_gene: TRBV7-3; j_gene: TRBJ2-1; abundance: once; CDR3aa: CASSLGLAGLGEQFF; CDR3nt: TGTGCCAGCAGCTTGGGACTAGCGGGATTGGGTGAGCAGTTCTTC
d_gene: TRBD1; v_gene: TRBV10-3; j_gene: TRBJ2-3; abundance: .; CDR3aa: CAISESISGGADTQYF; CDR3nt: TGTGCCATCAGTGAGTCGATTTCAGGGGGTGCAGATACGCAGTATTTT